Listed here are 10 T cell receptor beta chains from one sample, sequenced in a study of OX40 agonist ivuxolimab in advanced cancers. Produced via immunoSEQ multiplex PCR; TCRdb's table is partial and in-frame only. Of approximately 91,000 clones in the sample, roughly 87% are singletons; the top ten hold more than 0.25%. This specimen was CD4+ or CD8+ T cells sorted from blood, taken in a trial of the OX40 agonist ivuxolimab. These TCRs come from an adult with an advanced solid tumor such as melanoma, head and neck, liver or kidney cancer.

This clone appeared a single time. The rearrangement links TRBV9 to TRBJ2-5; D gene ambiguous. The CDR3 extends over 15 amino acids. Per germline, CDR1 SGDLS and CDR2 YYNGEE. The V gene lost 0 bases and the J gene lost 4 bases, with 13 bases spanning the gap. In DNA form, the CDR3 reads TGTGCCAGCAGCGTAGGTACCTCCAGCCGAGAGACCCAGTACTTC. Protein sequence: CASSVGTSSRETQYF.

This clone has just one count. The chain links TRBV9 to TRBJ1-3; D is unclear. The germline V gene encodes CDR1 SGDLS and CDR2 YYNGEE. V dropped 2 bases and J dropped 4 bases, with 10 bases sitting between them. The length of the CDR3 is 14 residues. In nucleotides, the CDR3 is TGTGCCAGCAGCGTTACGGGGTCCGGAAACACCATATATTTT. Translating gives CASSVTGSGNTIYF.

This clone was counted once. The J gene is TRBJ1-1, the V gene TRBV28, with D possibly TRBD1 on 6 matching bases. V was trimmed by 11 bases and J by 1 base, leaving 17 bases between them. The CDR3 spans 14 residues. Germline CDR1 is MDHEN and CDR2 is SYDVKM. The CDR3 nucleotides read TGTGCCTTACGGCGGGGGGCGGAGAACACTGAAGCTTTCTTT. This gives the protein CALRRGAENTEAFF.

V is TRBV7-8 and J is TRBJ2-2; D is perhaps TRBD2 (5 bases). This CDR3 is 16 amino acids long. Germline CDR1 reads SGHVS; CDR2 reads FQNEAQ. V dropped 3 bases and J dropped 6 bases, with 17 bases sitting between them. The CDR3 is CASSFLAKEWPGELFF. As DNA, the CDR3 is TGTGCCAGCAGCTTTCTAGCCAAGGAATGGCCCGGGGAGCTGTTTTTT.

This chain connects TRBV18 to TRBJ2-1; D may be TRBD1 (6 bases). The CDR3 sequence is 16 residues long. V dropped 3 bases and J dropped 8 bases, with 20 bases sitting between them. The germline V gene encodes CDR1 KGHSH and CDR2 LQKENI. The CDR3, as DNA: TGTGCCAGCTCACCGCTCACGGCGTGGGGGCGCGATGAGCAGTTCTTC. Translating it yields CASSPLTAWGRDEQFF.

The CDR3 bases are TGTGCCAGCAGTCACAGGGGCTGGGAGACCCAGTACTTC. It translates to CASSHRGWETQYF. The V call is TRBV6-5, the J call TRBJ2-5; 7 bases are shared with TRBD1. Germline trimming cut 5 bases from V and 5 bases from J; bases unmatched to any gene: 5. The germline gives CDR1 MNHEY, CDR2 SVGAGI. The CDR3 contains 13 residues.

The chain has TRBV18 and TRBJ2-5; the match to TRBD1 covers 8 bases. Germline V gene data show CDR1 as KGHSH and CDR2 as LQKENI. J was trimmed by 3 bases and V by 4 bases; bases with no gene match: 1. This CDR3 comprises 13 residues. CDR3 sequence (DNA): TGTGCCAGCTCACGGGACAGGAAAGAGACCCAGTACTTC. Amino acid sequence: CASSRDRKETQYF.

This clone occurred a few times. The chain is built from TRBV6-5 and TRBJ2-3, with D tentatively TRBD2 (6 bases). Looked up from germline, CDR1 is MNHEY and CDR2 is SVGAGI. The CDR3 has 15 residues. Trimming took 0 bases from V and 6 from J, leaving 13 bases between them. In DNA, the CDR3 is TGTGCCAGCAGTTACTCCGGCGGGGTCGGGGATACGCAGTATTTT. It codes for CASSYSGGVGDTQYF.

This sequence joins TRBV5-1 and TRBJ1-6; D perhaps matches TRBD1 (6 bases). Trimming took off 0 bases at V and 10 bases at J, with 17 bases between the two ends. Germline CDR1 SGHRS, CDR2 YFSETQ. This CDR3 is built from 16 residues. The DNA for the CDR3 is TGCGCCAGCAGCTTGGGTGAGGGGGGAGACAGCTCACCCCTCCACTTT. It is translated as CASSLGEGGDSSPLHF.

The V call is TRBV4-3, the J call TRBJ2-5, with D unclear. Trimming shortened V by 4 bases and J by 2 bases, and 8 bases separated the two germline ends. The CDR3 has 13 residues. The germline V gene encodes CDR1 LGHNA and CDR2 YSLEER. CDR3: CASSRESQETQYF. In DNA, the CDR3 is TGCGCCAGCAGCCGGGAATCTCAAGAGACCCAGTACTTC.